This TCR beta chain appears in the sequencing data of a study of blood T cell repertoires in COVID-19 (dated by TCRdb to 2019 to 2021). For the study in its entirety: The collaborator samples originated in the United States, Italy and Spain and spanned the acute and convalescent phases of COVID-19. Samples came from the ongoing ImmuneRACE study (first 160 participants) plus 1,254 subjects from 6 global collaborators. Where HLA class I and class II types were available, the types were taken from metadata supplied by the sample provider, not from assay-based typing. Nearly every sample came with metadata listing a de-identified subject ID, COVID-19 status, age in years and sex. The material from the prospective study consisted of cDNA or gDNA derived from T cells, B-cell-depleted T cells, or PBMCs. The dataset comprised deeply sampled blood TCRbeta repertoires from subjects exposed to, actively infected with, or recovered from COVID-19. The repertoires were made available in a free public database intended to serve as a resource for research on the immune response to SARS-CoV-2. Here is what the overall study found, with its caveats: The amount of clinical and demographic metadata varied by source and participant and was provided uncurated.

Note on this clone: Which antigen it targets is not known. No clone much larger than this one lies a single base away; base qualities are absent.

Whole blood was collected in K2EDTA tubes by collaborating institutions according to the institutions' own protocols. For TCRbeta analysis, collaborators shipped samples in one of three forms: frozen whole blood, isolated PBMCs, or DNA extracted from either of those sample types. The junction shows trimming of 4 bases on V and 1 base on J, plus 11 bases between the germline ends. Its CDR3 holds 14 amino acids, cysteine through phenylalanine. Of all the DNA, just the CDR3 is kept, 42 bases in frame from base 1. Based on the germline V gene, the CDR1 and CDR2 sequences are SGHDT and YYEEEE. The immunoSEQ Assay, a bias-controlled multiplex PCR, was used to amplify TCRbeta CDR3 regions from genomic DNA. The authors processed their data as follows. The number of nucleated cells in each sample was estimated by amplification of reference gene primers within the assay. To quantify the absolute abundance of each unique TCRbeta CDR3 rearrangement, sequence reads were collapsed and filtered. For each sample, productive Simpson clonality was calculated by taking the square root of Simpson's diversity index across productive rearrangements. TCRdb limited this immuneACCESS table to in-frame rearrangements with V and J called. A share of clones is missing; checked studies link under half to unresolved V genes, and the rest is unexplained. V, J and clone size derive from that table, while D and trimming were established from the DNA sequence. Here the sample has 99,000 or so clones; 90% to 95% occur a single time. Approximately 5.6% of the sample goes to the ten largest clones.

Sequencing input: peripheral blood. The receptor's source is a human donor in a cohort sampled during active COVID-19. In this chain, TRBV5-6 is recombined with TRBJ2-5, with the D gene call left open. The nucleotide sequence is given as TGTGCCAGCAGCGTACGCCGAGCCCAAGAGACCCAGTACTTC. It encodes CASSVRRAQETQYF.